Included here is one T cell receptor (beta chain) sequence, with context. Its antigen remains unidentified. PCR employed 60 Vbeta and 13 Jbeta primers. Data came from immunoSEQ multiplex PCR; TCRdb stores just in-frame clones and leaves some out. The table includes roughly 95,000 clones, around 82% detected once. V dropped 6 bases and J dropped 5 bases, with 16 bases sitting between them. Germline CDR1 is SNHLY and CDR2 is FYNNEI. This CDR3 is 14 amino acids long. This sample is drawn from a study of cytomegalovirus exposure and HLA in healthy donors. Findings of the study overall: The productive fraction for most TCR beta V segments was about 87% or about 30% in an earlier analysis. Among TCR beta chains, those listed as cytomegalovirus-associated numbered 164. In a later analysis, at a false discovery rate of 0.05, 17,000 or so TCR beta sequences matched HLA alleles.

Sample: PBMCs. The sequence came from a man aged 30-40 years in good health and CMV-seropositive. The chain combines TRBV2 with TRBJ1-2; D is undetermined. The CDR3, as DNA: TGTGCCAGCAGCGCCCAACGGAGAACATATGGCTACACCTTC. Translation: CASSAQRRTYGYTF.